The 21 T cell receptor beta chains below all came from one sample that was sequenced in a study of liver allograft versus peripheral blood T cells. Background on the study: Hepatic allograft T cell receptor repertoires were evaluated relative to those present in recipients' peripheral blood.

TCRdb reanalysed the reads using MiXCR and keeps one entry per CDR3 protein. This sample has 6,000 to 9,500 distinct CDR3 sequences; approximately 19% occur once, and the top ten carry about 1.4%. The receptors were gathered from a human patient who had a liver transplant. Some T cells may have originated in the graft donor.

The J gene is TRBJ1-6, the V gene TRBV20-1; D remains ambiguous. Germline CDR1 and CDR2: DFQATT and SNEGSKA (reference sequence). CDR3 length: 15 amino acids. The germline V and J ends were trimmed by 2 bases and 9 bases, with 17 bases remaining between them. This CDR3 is CSARLPGGLGSPLHF. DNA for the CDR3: TGCAGTGCTAGACTTCCGGGCGGTCTTGGTTCACCCCTCCACTTT.

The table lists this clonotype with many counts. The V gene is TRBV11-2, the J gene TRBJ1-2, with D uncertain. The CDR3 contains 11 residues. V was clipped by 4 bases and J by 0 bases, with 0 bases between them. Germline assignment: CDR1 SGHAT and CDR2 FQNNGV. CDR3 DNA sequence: TGTGCCAGCAGCTCTAACTATGGCTACACCTTC. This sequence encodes CASSSNYGYTF.

In nucleotides, the CDR3 is TGTGCCAGCGGGGTTCCCTACAATGAGCAGTTCTTC. It yields the protein CASGVPYNEQFF. The chain recombines TRBV2 with TRBJ2-1; unclear D gene. Deletions cut 8 bases from V and 2 bases from J, with 7 bases between. The CDR3 extends over 12 amino acids. The germline gives CDR1 SNHLY, CDR2 FYNNEI.

CDR3 sequence (DNA): TGTGCCAGCAGTGAAGAGTCGGGGGTGTCCTATGGCTACACCTTC. Its translation is CASSEESGVSYGYTF. This chain uses TRBV2 with TRBJ1-2; D is possibly TRBD1 (5 bases). Deletions cut 1 base from V and 4 bases from J, with 13 bases between. This CDR3 contains 15 residues. The V gene's germline CDR1 is SNHLY and CDR2 FYNNEI. The full variable domain, in which reference TRBV2 and TRBJ1-2 provide the parts outside the CDR3, is EPEVTQTPSHQVTQMGQEVILRCVPISNHLYFYWYRQILGQKVEFLVSFYNNEISEKSEIFDDQFSVERPDGSNFTLKIRSTKLEDSAMYFCASSEESGVSYGYTFGSGTRLTVV.

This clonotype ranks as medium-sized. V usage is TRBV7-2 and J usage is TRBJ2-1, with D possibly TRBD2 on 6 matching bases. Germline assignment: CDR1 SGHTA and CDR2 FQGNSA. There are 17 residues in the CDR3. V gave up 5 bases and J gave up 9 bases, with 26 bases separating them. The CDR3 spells CASSILTSSAAKGEQFF. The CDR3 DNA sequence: TGTGCCAGCAGCATCTTAACCTCTAGCGCCGCTAAGGGTGAGCAGTTCTTC.

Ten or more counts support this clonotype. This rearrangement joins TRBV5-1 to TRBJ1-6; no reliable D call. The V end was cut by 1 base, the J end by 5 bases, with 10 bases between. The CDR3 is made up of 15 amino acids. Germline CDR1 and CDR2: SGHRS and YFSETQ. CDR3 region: CASSLNTHDNSPLHF. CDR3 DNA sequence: TGCGCCAGCAGCTTGAATACGCACGATAATTCACCCCTCCACTTT.

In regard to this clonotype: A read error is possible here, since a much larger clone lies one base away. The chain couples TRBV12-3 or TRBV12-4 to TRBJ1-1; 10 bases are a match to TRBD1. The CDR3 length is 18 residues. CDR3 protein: CAKQGKGTGTGVNTEAYF. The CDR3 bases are TGTGCCAAACAGGGCAAAGGGACCGGGACAGGGGTGAACACTGAAGCTTACTTT.

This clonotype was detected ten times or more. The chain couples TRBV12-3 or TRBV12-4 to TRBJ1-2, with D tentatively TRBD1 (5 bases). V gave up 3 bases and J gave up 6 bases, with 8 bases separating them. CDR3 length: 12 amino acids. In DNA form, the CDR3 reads TGTGCCAGCAGTTTGTTACAGGATGGCTACACCTTC. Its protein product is CASSLLQDGYTF.

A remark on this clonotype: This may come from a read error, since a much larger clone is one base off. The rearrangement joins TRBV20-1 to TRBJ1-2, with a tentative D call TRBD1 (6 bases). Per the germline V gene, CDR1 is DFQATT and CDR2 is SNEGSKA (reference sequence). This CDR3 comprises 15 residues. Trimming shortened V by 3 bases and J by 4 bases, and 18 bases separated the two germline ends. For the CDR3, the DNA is TGCAGTGCTAGTAGGGACAAGGGAAGAGTCTATGGCTACACCTTC. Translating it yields CSASRDKGRVYGYTF.

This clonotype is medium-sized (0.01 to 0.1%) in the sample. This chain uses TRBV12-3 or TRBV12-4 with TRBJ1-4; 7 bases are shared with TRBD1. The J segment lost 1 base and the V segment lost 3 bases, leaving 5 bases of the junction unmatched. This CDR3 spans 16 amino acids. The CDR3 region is CASSFGRGLTNEKLFF. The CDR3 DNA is TGTGCCAGCAGTTTCGGCAGGGGGTTAACTAATGAAAAACTGTTTTTT.

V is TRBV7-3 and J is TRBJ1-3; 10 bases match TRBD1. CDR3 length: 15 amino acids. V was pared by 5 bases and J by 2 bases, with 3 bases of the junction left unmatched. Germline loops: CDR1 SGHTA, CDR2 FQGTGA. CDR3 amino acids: CASSDGQGAGNTIYF. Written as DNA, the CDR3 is TGTGCCAGCAGCGACGGACAGGGGGCTGGAAACACCATATATTTT.

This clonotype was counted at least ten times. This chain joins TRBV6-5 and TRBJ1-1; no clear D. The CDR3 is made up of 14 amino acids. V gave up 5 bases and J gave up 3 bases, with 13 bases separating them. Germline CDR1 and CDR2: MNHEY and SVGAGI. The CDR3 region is CASSLFPGYTEAFF. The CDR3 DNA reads TGTGCCAGCAGTCTATTCCCGGGCTACACTGAAGCTTTCTTT.

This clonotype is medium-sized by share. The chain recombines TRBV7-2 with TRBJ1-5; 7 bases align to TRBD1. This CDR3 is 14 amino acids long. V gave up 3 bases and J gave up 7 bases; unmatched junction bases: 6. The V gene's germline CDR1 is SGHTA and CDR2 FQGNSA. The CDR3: CASSLETGRQPQHF. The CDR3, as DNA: TGTGCCAGCAGCTTGGAGACAGGGCGCCAGCCCCAGCATTTT.

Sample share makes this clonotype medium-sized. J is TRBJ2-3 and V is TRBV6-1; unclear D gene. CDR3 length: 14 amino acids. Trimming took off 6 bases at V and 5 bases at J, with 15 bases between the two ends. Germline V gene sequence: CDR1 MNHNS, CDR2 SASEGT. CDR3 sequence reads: CASRAPDQGDTQYF. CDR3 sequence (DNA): TGTGCCAGCAGGGCACCGGACCAAGGAGATACGCAGTATTTT.

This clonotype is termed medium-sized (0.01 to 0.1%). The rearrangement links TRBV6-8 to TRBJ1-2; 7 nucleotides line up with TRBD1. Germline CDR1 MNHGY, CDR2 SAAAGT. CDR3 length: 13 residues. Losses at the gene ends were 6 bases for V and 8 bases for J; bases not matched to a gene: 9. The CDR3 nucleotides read TGTGCCAGCAGCCACCGGGACAGCTACGGCTACACCTTC. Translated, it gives CASSHRDSYGYTF.

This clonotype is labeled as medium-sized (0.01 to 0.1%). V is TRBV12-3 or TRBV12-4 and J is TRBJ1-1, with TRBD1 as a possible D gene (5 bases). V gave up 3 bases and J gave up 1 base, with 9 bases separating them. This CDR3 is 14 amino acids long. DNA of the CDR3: TGTGCCAGCAGTTTCAAGGGGAGGAACACTGAAGCTTTCTTT. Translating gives CASSFKGRNTEAFF.

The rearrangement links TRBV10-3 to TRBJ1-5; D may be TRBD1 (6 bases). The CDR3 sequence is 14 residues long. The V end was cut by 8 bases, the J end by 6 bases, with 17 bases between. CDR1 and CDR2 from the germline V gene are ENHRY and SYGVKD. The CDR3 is CAIGGGGLGQPQHF. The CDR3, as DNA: TGTGCCATCGGGGGAGGGGGGCTCGGTCAGCCCCAGCATTTT.

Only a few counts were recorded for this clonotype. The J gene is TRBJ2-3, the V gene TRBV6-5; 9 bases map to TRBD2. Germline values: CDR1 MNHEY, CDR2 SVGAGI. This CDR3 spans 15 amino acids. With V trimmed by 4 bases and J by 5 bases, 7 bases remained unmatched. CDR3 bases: TGTGCCAGCAGTTTTAGCGGGGGACGGGGAGATACGCAGTATTTT. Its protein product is CASSFSGGRGDTQYF.

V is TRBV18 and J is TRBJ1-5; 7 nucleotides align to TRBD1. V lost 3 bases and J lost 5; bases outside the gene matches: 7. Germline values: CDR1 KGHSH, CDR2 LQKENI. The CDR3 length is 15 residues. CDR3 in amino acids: CASSPQRDSHQPQHF. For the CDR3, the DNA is TGTGCCAGCTCACCTCAGCGGGACAGTCATCAGCCCCAGCATTTT.

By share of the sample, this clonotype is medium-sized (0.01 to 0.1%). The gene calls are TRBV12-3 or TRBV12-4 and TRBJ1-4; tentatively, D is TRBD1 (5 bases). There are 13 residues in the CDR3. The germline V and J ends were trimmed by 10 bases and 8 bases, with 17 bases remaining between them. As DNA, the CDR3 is TGTGCCACCAAGACAGCCAATAAGGAAAAACTGTTTTTT. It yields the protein CATKTANKEKLFF.

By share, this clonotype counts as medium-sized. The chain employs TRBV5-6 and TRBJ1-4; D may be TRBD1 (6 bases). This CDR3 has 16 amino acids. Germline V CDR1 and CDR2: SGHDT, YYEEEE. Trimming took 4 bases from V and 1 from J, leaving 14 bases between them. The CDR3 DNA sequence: TGTGCCAGCAGCCGATTGGAGGGGGGAACTAATGAAAAACTGTTTTTT. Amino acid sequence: CASSRLEGGTNEKLFF.